This T cell receptor beta chain was identified during a study of T cell responses to AZD1222 COVID-19 vaccine. Worth noting for this clone: Its antigen remains unidentified.

Findings and limits, study-wide: There were vaccine-associated CD4 TCRs across spike, dominant at 160-218 and 743-854. Reportedly, close to half of spike-specific TCRs are directed against unmutated variant regions. Only a handful of AZD1222 recipients tested seropositive at baseline.

The ends were cut back, 3 bases at V and 1 base at J, with 3 bases in the middle. The CDR3 extends over 13 amino acids. The germline gives CDR1 LGHNT, CDR2 FRNRAP. Data came from immunoSEQ multiplex PCR; TCRdb stores just in-frame clones and leaves some out. The profile shows around 150,000 clones, around 90% of them singletons. This TCR was sampled from an adult who received the AZD1222 COVID-19 vaccine. The sample in question was peripheral blood, obtained 28 days after the second AZD1222 dose. The chain has TRBV12-5 and TRBJ2-2; D is ambiguous. The CDR3, as DNA: TGTGCTAGTGGTTTCGGGAACACCGGGGAGCTGTTTTTT. It translates to CASGFGNTGELFF.